This T cell receptor (beta chain) stems from a study of shared clonotypes between healthy human individuals. Trimming removed 3 bases at V and 2 bases at J, with 16 bases between. The CDR3 runs 16 residues. Germline V gene sequence: CDR1 MNHNS, CDR2 SASEGT. Several immunoSEQ 96-well plates shared each subset's DNA, each plate a replicate. Assay used: immunoSEQ multiplex PCR; TCRdb lists only in-frame clones, some missing. The sample comprises roughly 2.5 million clones, around 90% of which are singletons, and 0.11% to 0.15% rests with the top ten. The specimen was naive CD4+ T cells sorted from blood. The subset here: CD45RA+ positively selected. This chain connects TRBV6-1 to TRBJ2-5; perhaps TRBD1 as D (7 bases). This sequence was found in a young man in good health. The CDR3 DNA reads as TGTGCCAGCAGTGAGGAGGGACAGCGCCGACAAGAGACCCAGTACTTC. Translated: CASSEEGQRRQETQYF.